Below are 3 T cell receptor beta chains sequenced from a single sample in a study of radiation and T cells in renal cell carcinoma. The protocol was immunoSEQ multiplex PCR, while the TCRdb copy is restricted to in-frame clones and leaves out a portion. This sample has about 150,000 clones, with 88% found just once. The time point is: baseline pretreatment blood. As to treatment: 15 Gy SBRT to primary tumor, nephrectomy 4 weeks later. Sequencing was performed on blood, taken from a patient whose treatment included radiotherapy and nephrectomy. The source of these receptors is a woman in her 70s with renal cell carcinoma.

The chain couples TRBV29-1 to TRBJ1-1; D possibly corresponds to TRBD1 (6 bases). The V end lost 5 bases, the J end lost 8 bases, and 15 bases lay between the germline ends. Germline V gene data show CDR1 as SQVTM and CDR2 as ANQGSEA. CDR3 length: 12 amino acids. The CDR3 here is CSVTSQGSEAFF. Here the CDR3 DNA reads TGCAGCGTTACTTCACAGGGATCAGAAGCTTTCTTT.

The CDR3 loop reads CASSLVQSAHSPLHF. In DNA form, the CDR3 reads TGTGCCAGCAGCTTAGTACAAAGCGCCCATTCACCCCTCCACTTT. The rearrangement links TRBV7-8 to TRBJ1-6; no clear D. V was clipped by 1 base and J by 8 bases, with 12 bases between them. Germline V gene data show CDR1 as SGHVS and CDR2 as FQNEAQ. The CDR3 runs to 15 residues.

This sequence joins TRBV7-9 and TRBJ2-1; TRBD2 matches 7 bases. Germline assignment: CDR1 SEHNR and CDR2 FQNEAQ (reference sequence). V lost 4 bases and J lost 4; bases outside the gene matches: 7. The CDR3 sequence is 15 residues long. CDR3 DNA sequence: TGTGCCAGCAGCTCGGGGGTGGGACTATACAATGAGCAGTTCTTC. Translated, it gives CASSSGVGLYNEQFF.